This T cell receptor (beta chain) appears in the sequencing data of a study of preoperative IRX-2 immunotherapy in early breast cancer. Specified treatment: preoperative locoregional IRX-2 cytokine immunotherapy. Preoperative locoregional IRX-2 cytokine immunotherapy was tested in the phase Ib source study. TCRdb keeps only in-frame clones here, not all; method: immunoSEQ multiplex PCR. The sample holds about 62,000 clones, approximately 93% seen once. This sequence originates from a human donor with breast cancer. This sample was obtained from a patient treated with IRX-2 immunotherapy.

Written as DNA, the CDR3 is TGTGCCAGCAGCTCTCCTACAGGGGGAAACACTGAAGCTTTCTTT. Translation gives CASSSPTGGNTEAFF. The chain combines TRBV7-9 with TRBJ1-1, with TRBD1 matching over 8 bases. Trimming cost V 4 bases and J 2 bases; bases outside gene matches: 6. There are 15 residues in the CDR3. The germline V gene encodes CDR1 SEHNR and CDR2 FQNEAQ (reference sequence).